This entry lists 11 T cell receptor beta chains sequenced from one sample in a study of shared clonotypes between healthy human individuals. Only in-frame clones appear in the TCRdb table, and some are missing; sequencing was by immunoSEQ multiplex PCR. The repertoire holds roughly 450,000 clones, with approximately 79% as singletons. Source material: PBMCs. These receptors were taken from a woman aged 40-49 years in good health. Some clones in this sample may be carry-over from other donors' samples.

The V and J genes are TRBV6-5 and TRBJ1-4, with TRBD1 matching over 7 bases. CDR3 size: 15 residues. In germline, CDR1 is MNHEY, CDR2 SVGAGI. Unmatched junction bases numbered 10, after V lost 5 bases and J lost 7 bases. The CDR3 reads CASSTDRVVGEKLFF. The CDR3 region has the DNA TGTGCCAGCAGTACCGACAGGGTAGTTGGTGAAAAACTGTTTTTT.

The chain employs TRBV10-2 and TRBJ2-7, with TRBD1 matching 9 bases. Per germline, CDR1 WSHSY and CDR2 SAAADI. This CDR3 comprises 14 residues. V shed 7 bases, J shed 5 bases, and the junction held 9 bases outside the gene matches. In DNA, the CDR3 is TGCGCCAGCAACCGGGACAGGGATCTAAACGAGCAGTACTTC. Protein sequence: CASNRDRDLNEQYF.

The rearrangement links TRBV30 to TRBJ2-1; no firm D call. Germline V CDR1 and CDR2: GTSNPN, SVGIG (reference sequence). Trimming shortened V by 0 bases and J by 0 bases, and 24 bases separated the two germline ends. CDR3 length: 20 residues. CDR3 amino acids: CAWSVRRLSLDPPSYNEQFF. The CDR3 coding sequence is TGTGCCTGGAGTGTACGAAGGTTGAGTCTCGATCCTCCCTCCTACAATGAGCAGTTCTTC.

The CDR3 DNA reads TGCGCCAGCAGCTTGATCCCGGATTCCGGGGAGCTGTTTTTT. It is translated as CASSLIPDSGELFF. This chain connects TRBV5-1 to TRBJ2-2; D not certain. V was pared by 1 base and J by 6 bases, with 10 bases between. CDR3 length equals 14 residues. Germline values: CDR1 SGHRS, CDR2 YFSETQ.

V is TRBV14 and J is TRBJ2-7; D remains ambiguous. Germline V gene lookup returns CDR1 SGHDN and CDR2 FVKESK. Trimming left V 1 base short and J 3 bases short, with 13 bases between. The CDR3 has 15 residues. The CDR3 loop is CASSQVPGQNYEQYF. CDR3 nucleotides: TGTGCCAGCAGCCAAGTGCCAGGCCAAAACTACGAGCAGTACTTC.

This clone was picked up a small number of times. The rearrangement joins TRBV18 to TRBJ2-1; D perhaps matches TRBD2 (6 bases). Germline V lookup: CDR1 KGHSH, CDR2 LQKENI. This CDR3 has 14 amino acids. V was pared by 3 bases and J by 10 bases, with 16 bases between. The DNA for the CDR3 is TGTGCCAGCTCACCTCGGACGGGGGAAACCGAGCAGTTCTTC. Residues: CASSPRTGETEQFF. Combining the CDR3 with reference TRBV18 and TRBJ2-1 gives the whole variable domain NAGVMQNPRHLVRRRGQEARLRCSPMKGHSHVYWYRQLPEEGLKFMVYLQKENIIDESGMPKERFSAEFPKEGPSILRIQQVVRGDSAAYFCASSPRTGETEQFFGPGTRLTVL.

This sequence joins TRBV18 and TRBJ2-5; no clear D. This CDR3 is built from 15 residues. V dropped 3 bases and J dropped 1 base, with 12 bases sitting between them. CDR1 is KGHSH, CDR2 LQKENI, per germline. The CDR3 loop reads CASSPHPRAQETQYF. CDR3 nucleotides: TGTGCCAGCTCACCCCATCCTCGGGCCCAAGAGACCCAGTACTTC.

The chain uses TRBV7-2 and TRBJ2-3; TRBD2 aligns across 14 bases. J lost 4 bases, V lost 5 bases, and 5 bases had no gene match. From germline, CDR1 is SGHTA and CDR2 FQGNSA. This CDR3 is built from 16 residues. The CDR3 nucleotides read TGTGCCAGCAGCCCCCTGACTAGCGGGAGGGCAGATACGCAGTATTTT. This gives the protein CASSPLTSGRADTQYF.

Concerning this clone itself: Germline is not matched at one junction end, which may reflect a read error. The chain uses TRBV7-9 and TRBJ1-1, with no clear D. CDR1 SEHNR and CDR2 FQNEAQ come from the germline V gene (reference sequence). This CDR3 region has 13 residues. This chain's CDR3 is CASSLDVVSGAPF. As DNA, the CDR3 is TGTGCCAGCAGCTTAGATGTTGTATCGGGCGCTCCTTTT.

The chain uses TRBV14 and TRBJ2-3; D gene unclear. CDR1 and CDR2 (germline): SGHDN, FVKESK. Deletions cut 1 base from V and 4 bases from J, with 15 bases between. The CDR3 length is 16 residues. In DNA form, the CDR3 reads TGTGCCAGCAGCCAAGCGGCCCACGCCCTCGCAGATACGCAGTATTTT. Its translation is CASSQAAHALADTQYF.

V usage is TRBV15 and J usage is TRBJ2-1; 7 bases line up with TRBD2. This CDR3 region has 15 residues. With V trimmed by 1 base and J by 7 bases, 7 bases remained unmatched. CDR1 LNHNV and CDR2 YYDKDF come from the germline V gene (reference sequence). As DNA, the CDR3 is TGTGCCACCAGCAGAGCGGGGAGGGCCGCGAATGAGCAGTTCTTC. It yields the protein CATSRAGRAANEQFF.